This is a list of T cell receptor beta chains from one sample in a study of blood T cells in healthy people across ages. TCRdb re-derived calls from the 5' RACE reads in MiXCR, one entry per CDR3 protein. The table has 1,800,000 or so distinct CDR3 sequences, approximately 40% seen once; the top ten hold around 23%. Source material: blood. The receptors derive from a human donor in good health. Each CDR3 is given with its conserved first and last residue. A D gene is named only where the DNA matches it firmly. Size is stated for part of the rows, as once, few or many counts, or as a class when the clone is expanded.

- | TRBJ2-5 | TRBV20-1 | - | CSATNTYQETQYF | TGCAGTGCAACCAACACGTACCAAGAGACCCAGTACTTC
- | TRBJ2-7 | TRBV6-6 | TRBD1 | CASSPDRGRGYEQYF | TGTGCCAGCAGTCCCGACAGGGGGCGCGGTTACGAGCAGTACTTC
few | TRBJ2-1 | TRBV28 | TRBD1 | CASSPRGLGEQFF | TGTGCCAGCAGTCCCAGGGGGCTTGGTGAGCAGTTCTTC
few | TRBJ2-2 | TRBV6-6 | - | CASRKGVGNTGELFF | TGTGCCAGCAGGAAGGGCGTAGGGAACACCGGGGAGCTGTTTTTT
- | TRBJ2-1 | TRBV4-1 | - | CASSHPGQRLNNEQFF | TGCGCCAGCAGCCACCCGGGACAACGACTTAACAATGAGCAGTTCTTC
few | TRBJ2-7 | TRBV10-3 | - | CAIRSRYEQYF | TGTGCCATCAGGAGCCGTTACGAGCAGTACTTC
few | TRBJ1-4 | TRBV3-1 | TRBD1 | CASSPTGTVDKLFF | TGTGCCAGCAGCCCAACCGGGACAGTTGATAAACTGTTTTTT
few | TRBJ1-1 | TRBV5-5 | - | CASSPYPRRIHMNTEAFF | TGTGCCAGCAGCCCCTATCCCCGGAGAATCCACATGAACACTGAAGCTTTCTTT
few | TRBJ1-5 | TRBV30 | - | CAWSVPRADQPQHF | TGTGCCTGGAGTGTACCAAGGGCCGATCAGCCCCAGCATTTT
- | TRBJ2-1 | TRBV3-1 | TRBD1 | CASSARQGSDEQFF | TGTGCCAGCAGCGCCCGACAGGGTTCCGATGAGCAGTTCTTC
- | TRBJ2-7 | TRBV10-3 | TRBD1 | CATSDGTGAYEQYF | TGTGCCACCAGTGACGGGACAGGGGCCTACGAGCAGTACTTC
few | TRBJ2-7 | TRBV20-1 | TRBD1 | CSASATGTGPYEQYF | TGCAGTGCTAGTGCGACCGGGACAGGGCCCTACGAGCAGTACTTC
few | TRBJ2-5 | TRBV7-2 | - | CASGTGYQETQYF | TGTGCCAGCGGGACGGGGTACCAAGAGACCCAGTACTTC
- | TRBJ2-4 | TRBV7-6 | - | CASSLVQWGAVFGEQYF | TGTGCCAGCAGCTTAGTTCAGTGGGGGGCTGTTTTCGGTGAGCAGTACTTC
- | TRBJ2-5 | TRBV7-2 | TRBD1 | CASSLQTGPQETQYF | TGTGCCAGCAGCCTTCAGACAGGGCCGCAAGAGACCCAGTACTTC
- | TRBJ2-3 | TRBV5-6 | - | CASSADSRDTQYF | TGTGCCAGCAGCGCGGACAGTCGAGATACGCAGTATTTT
- | TRBJ2-7 | TRBV5-1 | TRBD2 | CASSPLSGSMYEQYF | TGCGCCAGCAGCCCATTGAGCGGGAGTATGTACGAGCAGTACTTC
few | TRBJ2-3 | TRBV7-8 | - | CASSFGRVFTDTQYF | TGTGCCAGCAGCTTCGGCAGGGTATTCACAGATACGCAGTATTTT
- | TRBJ1-1 | TRBV7-9 | TRBD1 | CASSGIDRGHTEAFF | TGTGCCAGCAGCGGAATCGACAGGGGGCACACTGAAGCTTTCTTT
- | TRBJ2-7 | TRBV6-1 | TRBD2 | CASSHLAGGPTYYEQYF | TGTGCCAGCTCTCATCTAGCGGGGGGCCCTACTTACTACGAGCAGTACTTC
- | TRBJ2-1 | TRBV7-2 | - | CASTYGSYNEQFF | TGTGCCAGCACCTATGGGTCCTACAATGAGCAGTTCTTC
few | TRBJ2-5 | TRBV7-8 | - | CASSLDVKTQYF | TGTGCCAGCAGCTTAGATGTCAAGACCCAGTACTTC
- | TRBJ2-1 | TRBV20-1 | - | CRPGPPYQFF | TGCAGGCCGGGACCCCCATATCAGTTCTTC
- | TRBJ1-3 | TRBV6-5 | - | CTSTEGNTIYF | TGTACCAGCACCGAGGGAAACACCATATATTTT
- | TRBJ1-2 | TRBV9 | - | CASSGVTANYGYTF | TGTGCCAGCAGCGGAGTGACAGCTAACTATGGCTACACCTTC
few | TRBJ2-5 | TRBV19 | - | CASSTLQGQETQYF | TGTGCCAGTAGTACCCTCCAGGGCCAAGAGACCCAGTACTTC
- | TRBJ1-2 | TRBV9 | TRBD1 | CASSVVVTRDSKLTF | TGTGCCAGCAGCGTAGTGGTAACCCGGGACAGTAAGCTCACCTTC
- | TRBJ1-2 | TRBV7-8 | - | CASAGQSLGGYTF | TGTGCCAGCGCGGGACAATCCCTGGGTGGCTACACCTTC
- | TRBJ2-1 | TRBV3-1 | TRBD2 | CASSQSSGGNNEQFF | TGTGCCAGCAGCCAGTCCAGCGGGGGTAACAATGAGCAGTTCTTC
- | TRBJ2-1 | TRBV15 | TRBD1 | CATTKDRGSYNEQFF | TGTGCCACCACCAAGGACAGGGGCTCCTACAATGAGCAGTTCTTC
many | TRBJ2-7 | TRBV4-3 | TRBD1 | CASSQRQGIYEQYF | TGCGCCAGCAGCCAAAGACAGGGAATTTACGAGCAGTACTTC
- | TRBJ2-1 | TRBV12-5 | TRBD1 | CASGDPGQGLFEQFF | TGTGCTAGTGGCGATCCGGGACAGGGGTTGTTCGAGCAGTTCTTC
- | TRBJ2-2 | TRBV20-1 | - | CSAADSPDHVELFF | TGCAGTGCCGCGGACAGCCCCGACCACGTGGAGCTGTTTTTT
once | TRBJ2-1 | TRBV3-1 | - | CASSQLAIEGNEQFF | TGTGCCAGCAGCCAACTAGCGATAGAGGGCAATGAGCAGTTCTTC
- | TRBJ2-5 | TRBV28 | - | CASSPPAGGWETQYF | TGTGCCAGCAGCCCCCCGGCTGGCGGGTGGGAGACCCAGTACTTC
- | TRBJ1-2 | TRBV18 | TRBD1 | CASSSLRPGTGGGGYTF | TGTGCCAGCTCATCCTTACGTCCCGGGACAGGGGGCGGTGGCTACACCTTC
- | TRBJ2-3 | TRBV7-9 | - | CASSQRGNTDTQYF | TGTGCCAGCAGCCAACGGGGGAACACAGATACGCAGTATTTT
- | TRBJ2-3 | TRBV24-1 | - | CATSDPPRDGSDTQYF | TGTGCCACCAGTGATCCACCCAGGGATGGGAGTGATACGCAGTATTTT
- | TRBJ1-6 | TRBV20-1 | - | CSAPRGPSSYNSPLHF | TGCAGTGCTCCGAGGGGTCCCAGCTCCTATAATTCACCCCTCCACTTT
- | TRBJ2-1 | TRBV9 | TRBD2 | CASSSPSKAGGLYNEQFF | TGTGCCAGCAGCTCGCCCAGTAAGGCGGGAGGCCTCTACAATGAGCAGTTCTTC
- | TRBJ2-1 | TRBV3-1 | TRBD1 | CASSQERQGRNEQFF | TGTGCCAGCAGCCAAGAGAGACAGGGTCGAAATGAGCAGTTCTTC
- | TRBJ1-5 | TRBV29-1 | - | CSVAGGLDQPQHF | TGCAGCGTTGCCGGGGGACTCGATCAGCCCCAGCATTTT
once | TRBJ2-5 | TRBV2 | - | CASSELIGGETQYF | TGTGCCAGCAGTGAGTTAATAGGAGGAGAGACCCAGTACTTC
- | TRBJ2-1 | TRBV28 | - | CASTAGGRGYNEQFF | TGTGCCAGCACCGCTGGGGGGCGAGGCTACAATGAGCAGTTCTTC
- | TRBJ2-4 | TRBV6-5 | - | CASSYSPGATYDIQYF | TGTGCCAGCAGTTACTCCCCAGGGGCCACCTACGACATTCAGTACTTC
- | TRBJ1-1 | TRBV28 | TRBD1 | CASVITGAQKNSEAFF | TGTGCCAGCGTAATTACAGGGGCCCAAAAGAACAGTGAAGCTTTCTTT
- | TRBJ1-1 | TRBV11-2 | - | CASTLGPQGWAEAFF | TGTGCCAGCACCCTTGGGCCTCAGGGGTGGGCTGAAGCTTTCTTT
- | TRBJ1-1 | TRBV5-6 | - | CASSLDTGLMNTEAFF | TGTGCCAGCAGCCTGGATACGGGACTCATGAACACTGAAGCTTTCTTT
- | TRBJ2-5 | TRBV7-2 | - | CASSLSLVETQYF | TGTGCCAGCAGCTTATCTTTAGTGGAGACCCAGTACTTC
- | TRBJ2-7 | TRBV2 | - | CASSPVRDNSYEQYF | TGTGCCAGCAGTCCAGTAAGGGACAACTCCTACGAGCAGTACTTC
- | TRBJ1-2 | TRBV7-2 | - | CASSYEHGTYGYTF | TGTGCCAGCAGTTATGAGCATGGGACCTATGGCTACACCTTC
- | TRBJ2-3 | TRBV12-3/TRBV12-4 | TRBD1 | CASSSSGTGAGTDTQYF | TGTGCCAGCAGTTCATCCGGGACAGGGGCCGGCACAGATACGCAGTATTTT
- | TRBJ2-7 | TRBV20-1 | - | CSARKVADEQYF | TGCAGTGCTAGGAAGGTGGCAGACGAGCAGTACTTC